This T cell receptor beta chain was observed in a study of regulatory T cells in long-lasting Graves disease (dated by TCRdb to 2020 to 2023). Study-level background: Newly diagnosed Graves' disease patients had taken antithyroid drugs for less than 3 months. This study used TCR sequencing and RNA sequencing of peripheral blood to compare persistent Graves' disease patients against newly diagnosed Graves' disease patients. The study was conducted in China and was registered as a clinical trial. A total of about 35 samples underwent TCR sequencing, from 13 patients with persistent Graves' disease and 20 or so patients with newly diagnosed Graves' disease.

There are a few counts of this clonotype. This receptor's antigen is unknown. Base qualities are missing; no much larger clone stands one base away. The library was prepared using multiplex PCR. For sequencing, an Illumina HiSeq 4000 was employed. CDR3 regions were amplified by Arm-PCR with iRepertoire HTBI primers to construct TCR beta libraries. Before sequencing, the PCR products underwent gel purification. Under the source paper's analysis protocol: Gene usage analysis of CDR3 amino acid clonotypes relied on the roughly 67 TRBV and about 13 TRBJ segments identified across samples. COPE and FqMerger were used to merge filtered high-quality paired reads into contigs. BLAST was used to align contigs to IMGT TRBV, TRBD and TRBJ reference genes, and CDR3 was defined according to IMGT. Highly expanded clones were defined as clonotypes with a frequency above 0.1%. Shannon entropy served as the measure of repertoire diversity, while the Gini coefficient captured V-J evenness. A clonotype found in more than one individual was treated as public. TCRdb redid the processing of the public reads, applying fastp at Q25 and MiXCR, and retained in-frame beta chains. Every entry covers one CDR3 protein and lists the most common genes and DNA from its rows. The V and J calls come from TCRdb's annotation, not from the publication. This sample lists roughly 350,000 distinct CDR3 sequences; about a sixth were detected once. The top ten clonotypes cover 30% of the sample.

Study-wide findings and limitations: Persistent patients shared more public clonotypes among themselves (approximately 2,500) than newly diagnosed patients did (more than 850). Sequencing and analysis were restricted to the TCR beta chain. Lower TCR Shannon entropy and fewer highly expanded clones were observed in persistent Graves' disease patients than in newly diagnosed patients, which suggested clonal expansion. The authors noted that the small sample size was a limitation that may lower accuracy. Only peripheral blood was studied, because thyroid tissue, the primary lesion, was inaccessible. Persistent disease showed preferential use of TRBV28, TRBJ1-2 and TRBJ2-5, whereas newly diagnosed disease favored TRBV20-1 and TRBJ2-1.

CDR1 KGHDR and CDR2 SFDVKD were looked up in the germline V gene. V is pared back by 4 bases and J by 4 bases, with 4 bases lying between the germline termini. Inclusive of the bounding cysteine and phenylalanine, the CDR3 is 12 residues long. Solely the CDR3 DNA is kept, with 36 bases framed from the first base. What the time point label conveys for this sample: newly diagnosed GD, antithyroid drugs for less than 3 months. For both TCR sequencing and RNA sequencing, RNA was extracted from PBMCs in TRIzol. Graves' disease was diagnosed according to American Thyroid Association guidelines. The patients came from an endocrinology department in Xi'an, China. From each patient, around 9.3 milliliters of peripheral blood was collected into an EDTA anticoagulant tube. Ficoll Paque Plus density gradient separation was used to isolate PBMCs, and no further T cell sorting was done. An Agilent 2100 Bioanalyzer and agarose gel were used to check RNA quality, while a NanoDrop 2000 measured RNA concentration.

Separately, the same data were catalogued under a study of T cells in Graves' hyperthyroidism and ophthalmopathy. As noted in the second study: Stable Graves' hyperthyroidism was defined as the absence of progression to ophthalmopathy over 18 months of follow-up. Hyperthyroidism patients were aged 18 to 65 years and newly diagnosed, with disease duration of less than 2 months. Patients with uncontrolled infections, other autoimmune diseases, pregnancy or lactation were excluded. Diagnoses relied on clinical symptoms, serum thyroxine and TRAb, thyroid ultrasound and orbital computed tomography. For the first round of RT-PCR on the TCR CDR3, the HTBI primer set was used together with the Qiagen OneStep RT-PCR kit. Blood samples also contained most of the expanded thyroid clonotypes (frequency above 0.001), which suggests that blood repertoires may reflect thyroid immune responses. A 13 V-J signature model separated ophthalmopathy from stable hyperthyroidism, with around 88% sensitivity and 81.08% specificity in cross-validation and 80%/75% in testing. In validation, progression to ophthalmopathy was predicted by the model with 70.59% sensitivity and under 85% specificity, a median of around 5.9 months before onset. A discovery cohort of around 98 patients, approximately 44 with Graves' ophthalmopathy and more than 55 with stable Graves' hyperthyroidism, was used to find distinguishing TCR V-J signatures. An independent validation cohort of around 19 hyperthyroidism patients and about 16 patients who later progressed to ophthalmopathy tested prospective prediction of ophthalmopathy. The roughly 100 discovery patients were randomly divided into training and test sets at a 7:3 ratio. In six Graves' hyperthyroidism patients, the study also compared T-cell repertoires from thyroid tissue with T-cell repertoires from blood. Once sampling was done, hyperthyroidism patients were given methimazole at a starting dose of 30 mg daily, whereas ophthalmopathy patients were given high-dose intravenous methylprednisolone. Libraries were constructed in a second round of multiplex PCR, after which size selection and purification were carried out. The libraries were sequenced on an Illumina HiSeq2000 using paired-end 100 bp reads. SOAPnuke was used to process the raw data, throwing out any read that contained adapters or uncalled bases, had a mean Phred below 15, or lacked an exact constant-primer or identifier match. High-quality paired reads were merged with COPE v1.2.5, and unique nucleotide sequences were defined as clonotypes. Clonotypes were aligned to IMGT TRBV, TRBD and TRBJ reference segments using MiTCR v1.1. Only V-J combinations with frequency above 0.0001, covering 99% to 99.2% of repertoires, were analysed. The TCS score was defined as the ratio of F50 (clonal expansion) to E x V (chaos), calculated using BLOSUM62-based TCRdist between CDR3 peptides within each V-J. Welch's t-statistics and random forest reduced around 520 V-J features to 10 to 15, which were used in a naive Bayes classifier (R e1071). Sample size was not statistically predetermined, and blinding of investigators to group allocation was not performed. According to the paper, TCR Vbeta CDR3 sequencing was carried out on about 140 peripheral blood samples, which came from under 50 ophthalmopathy, some 73 hyperthyroidism and approximately 17 progressor patients.

The source material was peripheral blood mononuclear cells (PBMCs), sampled at new diagnosis, from a patient treated with antithyroid drugs. The chain was built from TRBV24-1 and TRBJ1-3; no D gene is confidently identified. This clonotype originated in a man in his forties or fifties with Graves disease. Donor details come from another sample of the same person, matched by shared clones. The CDR3 corresponds to CATSDRGNTIYF. The nucleotide sequence reads TGTGCCACCAGTGACAGAGGAAACACCATATATTTT.